Given below is one TCR beta chain in context. The data are from a study of T cell changes during pregnancy in multiple sclerosis. Generated by immunoSEQ multiplex PCR, the TCRdb table keeps only in-frame clones and is missing some. This sample has about 80,000 clones, with about 91% found just once. Germline CDR1 is MNHNY and CDR2 is SVGAGI (reference sequence). Trimming stripped 5 bases from V and 2 bases from J, with 11 bases between. CDR3 size: 14 residues. The V gene is TRBV6-6, the J gene TRBJ2-3, with D possibly matching TRBD2 (5 bases). This clonotype originated in a female donor with multiple sclerosis, enrolled in a pregnancy study. The input for sequencing was peripheral blood, taken before pregnancy. CDR3 region: CASSPGMDTDTQYF. CDR3 nucleotides: TGTGCCAGCAGTCCCGGGATGGACACAGATACGCAGTATTTT.